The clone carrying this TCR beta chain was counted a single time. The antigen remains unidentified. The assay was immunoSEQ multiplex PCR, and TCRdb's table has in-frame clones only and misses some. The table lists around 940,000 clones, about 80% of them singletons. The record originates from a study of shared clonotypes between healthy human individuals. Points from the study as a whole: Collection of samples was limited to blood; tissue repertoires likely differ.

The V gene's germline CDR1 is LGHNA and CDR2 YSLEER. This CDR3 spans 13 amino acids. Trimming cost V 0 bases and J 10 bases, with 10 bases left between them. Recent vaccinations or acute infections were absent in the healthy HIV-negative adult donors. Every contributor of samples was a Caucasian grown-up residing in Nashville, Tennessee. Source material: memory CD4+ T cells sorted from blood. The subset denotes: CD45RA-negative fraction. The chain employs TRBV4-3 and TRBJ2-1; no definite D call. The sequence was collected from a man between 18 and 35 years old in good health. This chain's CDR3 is CASSQEARREQFF. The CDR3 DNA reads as TGCGCCAGCAGCCAAGAGGCAAGGAGAGAGCAGTTCTTC.